The present T cell receptor beta chain was sequenced within a study of graft-versus-host responses after intestinal transplantation. Study-wide background: Multivisceral, liver-intestinal, or isolated intestinal grafts went to recipients.

Study findings and constraints: Marrow from the recipient contained GvH clones, some of which had appeared first in ileum or blood.

Profiling relied on immunoSEQ multiplex PCR, and the TCRdb table lists in-frame clones only, not all of them. Here the sample spans some 88,000 clones, about 92% being singletons. Germline CDR1 MNHEY, CDR2 SMNVEV (reference sequence). The CDR3 sequence is 14 residues long. Trimming stripped 6 bases from V and 1 base from J, with 7 bases between. About this clone itself: Its antigen remains unknown.

The clonotype originates from a human donor who received an intestinal transplant. The specimen comprised unstimulated CD8+ T cells sorted from spleen or lymph node cells, sampled before intestinal transplant. The rearrangement links TRBV27 to TRBJ1-6; D might be TRBD1 (5 bases). The CDR3 sequence: CASSRGSYNSPLHF. The CDR3 DNA is TGTGCCAGCAGCCGGGGGTCCTATAATTCACCCCTCCACTTT.